A single sample gave rise to the 15 T cell receptor beta chains below, sequenced in a study of cytomegalovirus exposure and HLA in healthy donors. Use of 60 Vbeta and 13 Jbeta primers characterized the PCR. Using immunoSEQ multiplex PCR, the repertoire was profiled, and TCRdb retains in-frame clones only, with some absent. This sample carries approximately 140,000 clones, roughly 79% of them seen once, and the ten largest clones take approximately 1.7%. Sequencing was performed on PBMCs. The receptors were gathered from a woman aged 40 to 49 in good health and CMV-seronegative.

A remark on this clone: This sample includes further DNA sequences coding for the same CDR3. The V gene is TRBV9, the J gene TRBJ1-1; TRBD1 might be the D (5 bases). Trimming pared 0 bases from V and 1 base from J, leaving 7 bases between. The CDR3 length is 14 residues. Per germline, CDR1 SGDLS and CDR2 YYNGEE. The CDR3 sequence: CASSVAGGNTEAFF. The CDR3 DNA sequence: TGTGCCAGCAGCGTAGCGGGGGGGAACACTGAAGCTTTCTTT. Drawing the rest from reference TRBV9 and TRBJ1-1, the complete variable domain is DSGVTQTPKHLITATGQRVTLRCSPRSGDLSVYWYQQSLDQGLQFLIQYYNGEERAKGNILERFSAQQFPDLHSELNLSSLELGDSALYFCASSVAGGNTEAFFGQGTRLTVV.

The chain links TRBV5-8 to TRBJ2-7; TRBD1 might be the D (6 bases). Germline V gene lookup returns CDR1 SGHTS and CDR2 YDEGEE. The V and J ends lost 3 bases and 2 bases respectively, with 12 bases between them. This CDR3 is 14 amino acids long. The CDR3 sequence: CASSYRDTTYEQYF. The CDR3 DNA is TGTGCCAGCAGCTACCGGGACACGACCTACGAGCAGTACTTC.

V and J are TRBV28 and TRBJ1-2; TRBD1 matches at 9 bases. J gave up 7 bases and V 6 bases, and 12 bases lay outside the gene matches. This CDR3 comprises 15 residues. Germline V gene lookup returns CDR1 MDHEN and CDR2 SYDVKM. This chain's CDR3 is CASRMPGTGRSGYTF. The CDR3 nucleotides are TGTGCCAGCAGGATGCCCGGGACAGGGCGATCTGGCTACACCTTC.

V is TRBV27 and J is TRBJ1-4, with D maybe TRBD1 (5 bases). The length of the CDR3 is 16 residues. Trimming removed 6 bases at V and 6 bases at J, with 20 bases between. Germline values: CDR1 MNHEY, CDR2 SMNVEV (reference sequence). CDR3 nucleotide sequence: TGTGCCAGCAGCCCATTTCAGGGCCTTAAGGATGAAAAACTGTTTTTT. Translated: CASSPFQGLKDEKLFF.

The rearrangement joins TRBV27 to TRBJ2-2; a weak D match, TRBD1 (6 bases). From germline, CDR1 is MNHEY and CDR2 SMNVEV (reference sequence). Trimming cost V 6 bases and J 6 bases, with 17 bases left between them. The CDR3 runs to 15 residues. CDR3 region: CASRVQGTVSGELFF. For the CDR3, the DNA is TGTGCCAGCAGAGTACAGGGTACAGTATCCGGGGAGCTGTTTTTT.

A note on this clone: The junction departs from the called germline gene at one end, perhaps through a read error. The rearrangement joins TRBV2 to TRBJ2-1; 10 bases are shared with TRBD2. The CDR3 extends over 11 amino acids. The germline gives CDR1 SNHLY, CDR2 FYNNEI. The CDR3 DNA follows: TGTGCCAGCAGCGTAGGACTAGCGGACATCTTC. Protein sequence: CASSVGLADIF.

This clone was seen only a few times. One junction end disagrees with the germline gene, perhaps due to a read error. The chain recombines TRBV29-1 with TRBJ2-4, with D perhaps TRBD2 (6 bases). The germline V gene has CDR1 SQVTM and CDR2 ANQGSEA. The CDR3 runs 12 residues. CDR3 DNA: TGCAGCGGCGGGGACGCCAAAAACAGTCAGTACTTC. Amino acid sequence: CSGGDAKNSQYF.

The chain has TRBV10-3 and TRBJ2-3; 7 positions agree with TRBD1. The germline V gene encodes CDR1 ENHRY and CDR2 SYGVKD. J gave up 4 bases and V 0 bases, and 13 bases lay outside the gene matches. The CDR3 loop spans 18 amino acids. The CDR3 spells CAISESILQTGNPDTQYF. In DNA form, the CDR3 reads TGTGCCATCAGTGAGTCGATATTACAGACAGGGAACCCAGATACGCAGTATTTT.

The V call is TRBV5-4, the J call TRBJ2-7, with TRBD1 matching over 8 bases. The germline V gene encodes CDR1 SGHNT and CDR2 YYREEE (reference sequence). The CDR3 loop spans 14 amino acids. V trimming: 3 bases; J trimming: 5 bases; junction bases outside the gene matches: 7. CDR3 in amino acids: CASSSGQAPHEQYF. In DNA form, the CDR3 reads TGTGCCAGCAGCTCGGGACAGGCCCCTCACGAGCAGTACTTC.

In DNA form, the CDR3 reads TGTGCCAGTAGTATAGGCCCGGTCGGGGGGCCTAACACCGGGGAGCTGTTTTTT. This encodes CASSIGPVGGPNTGELFF. V and J are TRBV19 and TRBJ2-2, with a possible D match to TRBD2 (7 bases). Trimming left V 1 base short and J 2 bases short, with 17 bases between. The CDR3 has 18 residues. Germline V gene lookup returns CDR1 LNHDA and CDR2 SQIVND (reference sequence).

This clone showed up just once. The chain carries TRBV5-4 and TRBJ2-5; D may be TRBD2 (6 bases). Germline V gene sequence: CDR1 SGHNT, CDR2 YYREEE (reference sequence). The CDR3 contains 13 residues. The V end lost 4 bases, the J end lost 5 bases, and 12 bases lay between the germline ends. This CDR3 reads CASSVGGMETQYF. The CDR3 DNA sequence: TGTGCCAGCAGCGTTGGAGGGATGGAGACCCAGTACTTC.

The CDR3 loop is CASSLVAGVDEQYF. The CDR3 bases are TGTGCCAGCAGCTTGGTTGCGGGGGTCGACGAGCAGTACTTC. V and J are TRBV5-6 and TRBJ2-5, with 7 bases lining up with TRBD2. The better agreement between TRBJ2-7 and the DNA end casts doubt on the J call. Germline CDR1 and CDR2: SGHDT and YYEEEE. This CDR3 has 14 residues.

This rearrangement joins TRBV6-1 to TRBJ1-3; D gene uncertain. CDR3 size: 16 residues. In germline, CDR1 is MNHNS, CDR2 SASEGT. Deletions cut 1 base from V and 2 bases from J, with 12 bases between. CDR3 sequence reads: CASSEGMTLPGNTIYF. Here the CDR3 DNA reads TGTGCCAGCAGTGAAGGGATGACATTACCTGGAAACACCATATATTTT.

CDR3 sequence reads: CASSLDRGLSYEQYF. CDR3 nucleotides: TGTGCCAGCAGCTTAGATCGGGGATTATCCTACGAGCAGTACTTC. This rearrangement joins TRBV7-8 to TRBJ2-5, with D possibly being TRBD2 (5 bases). Gene TRBJ2-7 matches the end of the DNA better, so the J call may be wrong. Germline V gene data show CDR1 as SGHVS and CDR2 as FQNEAQ. There are 15 residues in the CDR3.

V usage is TRBV30 and J usage is TRBJ2-6, with 10 bases aligning to TRBD1. The length of the CDR3 is 15 residues. The ends lost 3 bases at V and 3 bases at J; junction bases unmatched: 2. CDR1 GTSNPN and CDR2 SVGIG come from the germline V gene (reference sequence). The CDR3 DNA reads as TGTGCCTGGAGGGGGACAGGGGTTGGGGCCAACGTCCTGACTTTC. It specifies CAWRGTGVGANVLTF.